This record covers a single T cell receptor (beta chain). Its target is not known. These data are taken from a study of post-analysis software for immune sequencing data. Study summary: Relapsing-remitting, secondary progressive and progressive-relapsing forms made up the multiple sclerosis disease courses. General study findings and limits: F measure showed strong co-clustering of same-batch samples. Comparison with controls showed significantly lower normalized Chao1 diversity in multiple sclerosis patients. Among four to six TRBV segments more frequent in patients than controls were TRBV5-6, TRBV5-1 and TRBV20-1.

Germline CDR1 LGHDT, CDR2 YNNKEL (reference sequence). This CDR3 is built from 17 residues. The junction had 16 bases not matched to a gene; V was cut back by 1 base and J by 7 bases. The library was made from cDNA and included unique molecular identifiers. When about 0.9 to 11 million T cells were used, they gave some 540,000 cDNA molecules. Each CDR3 protein gets one entry after TCRdb re-called the PCR reads with MiXCR. This repertoire shows about 460,000 distinct CDR3 sequences, roughly 45% found once; its top ten account for about an eighth. Sample: blood. The chain recombines TRBV3-1 with TRBJ2-7, with 7 positions matching TRBD1. This receptor was identified in a girl aged 5 to 17 with multiple sclerosis. CDR3 loop: CASSQGPARTGAWEQYF. CDR3 DNA: TGTGCCAGCAGCCAAGGCCCGGCGAGGACAGGAGCTTGGGAGCAGTACTTC.